The 2 T cell receptor beta chains below all came from one sample that was sequenced in a study of OX40 agonist ivuxolimab in advanced cancers. Sequencing was performed with immunoSEQ multiplex PCR; in TCRdb, only in-frame clones are kept and a portion is missing. The sample carries some 60,000 clones, about nine tenths recorded once. The sequenced sample was CD4+ or CD8+ T cells sorted from blood, obtained in a trial of the OX40 agonist ivuxolimab. The source is an adult with an advanced solid tumor such as melanoma, head and neck, liver or kidney cancer.

The CDR3 nucleotides read TGTGCCAGCAGCTTGGTGTCTGAAGAGACCCAGTACTTC. It specifies CASSLVSEETQYF. V and J are TRBV5-6 and TRBJ2-5; D is undetermined. V lost 0 bases to trimming and J lost 3 bases, with 6 bases between them. This CDR3 region has 13 residues. Germline-derived CDR1 and CDR2 are SGHDT and YYEEEE.

V gene TRBV5-1 combines with J gene TRBJ2-5; 8 bases fit TRBD1. There are 17 residues in the CDR3. Trimming cost V 4 bases and J 3 bases; bases outside gene matches: 14. The germline CDR1 and CDR2 sequences are SGHRS and YFSETQ. The CDR3, as DNA: TGCGCCAGCAGCCCCACCCCCGGACAGGGAAGAAAAGAGACCCAGTACTTC. Translation gives CASSPTPGQGRKETQYF.